A selection of T cell receptor beta chains follows, all from one sample in a study of regulatory T cells in long-lasting Graves disease. TCRdb recomputed calls from the multiplex PCR reads with MiXCR, one row per CDR3 protein. The data contain 550,000 to 650,000 distinct CDR3 sequences, about 16% of them seen just once; the ten biggest clones take up around 13%. A further study also used this sample, focusing on T cells in Graves' hyperthyroidism and ophthalmopathy.

The sample in question was peripheral blood mononuclear cells (PBMCs), obtained at new diagnosis, from a patient treated with antithyroid drugs. These receptors were collected from a man younger than 30 with Graves disease. The CDR3 runs from the conserved cysteine through the conserved F or W. The D gene is left open where the match is weak. For some rows the clone size is stated as once, few or many, or as a class when expanded; others skip it.

cdr3_aa cdr3_nt v_call clone_size d_call j_call
CASSLFSGGDGYTF TGTGCCAGCAGTTTATTTTCCGGAGGAGATGGCTACACCTTC TRBV28 many - TRBJ1-2
CASSLTAYDYGYTF TGCGCCAGCAGTCTCACCGCCTACGACTATGGCTACACCTTC TRBV5-1 few - TRBJ1-2
CSARGPSGRPDTQYF TGCAGTGCTAGAGGGCCTAGCGGGAGGCCAGATACGCAGTATTTT TRBV20-1 - TRBD2 TRBJ2-3
CASSQETPRTGLYEQYF TGCGCCAGCAGCCAAGAGACTCCAAGGACAGGGTTGTACGAGCAGTACTTC TRBV4-1 few TRBD1 TRBJ2-7
CARRSREGNTGELFF TGTGCCAGACGGTCGCGGGAGGGGAACACCGGGGAGCTGTTTTTT TRBV2 many TRBD2 TRBJ2-2
CAFRTGSSNEQYF TGTGCCTTCCGGACAGGGAGTTCCAACGAGCAGTACTTC TRBV10-3 - TRBD1 TRBJ2-7
CSADDGNTGALFF TGCAGTGCGGACGACGGGAACACCGGGGCGCTGTTTTTT TRBV20-1 - - TRBJ2-2
CSAQTSGRLSYEQYF TGCAGTGCCCAAACTAGCGGGAGGCTCTCCTACGAGCAGTACTTC TRBV20-1 many TRBD2 TRBJ2-7
CASSSPGQGRTEAFF TGTGCCAGCAGTTCCCCGGGACAAGGGAGGACTGAAGCTTTCTTT TRBV6-5 - - TRBJ1-1
CASSTRQGLNSPLHF TGCGCCAGCAGCACCAGACAGGGCCTGAATTCACCCCTCCACTTT TRBV5-1 - TRBD1 TRBJ1-6
CASSLRDSKNIQYF TGTGCCAGCAGCTTGCGGGACAGCAAAAACATTCAGTACTTC TRBV5-6 - TRBD1 TRBJ2-4
CAWRLRGRLAGGPRETQYF TGTGCCTGGAGGCTCAGGGGGCGGCTAGCGGGAGGGCCGAGGGAGACCCAGTACTTC TRBV30 many TRBD2 TRBJ2-5
CASSLTDAQYF TGTGCCAGCAGCTTAACCGATGCGCAGTATTTT TRBV11-2 - - TRBJ2-3
CASSVVGQSSYNEQFF TGTGCCAGCAGCGTAGTTGGACAGAGCTCCTACAATGAGCAGTTCTTC TRBV9 few - TRBJ2-1
CAIRTGGLLSGANVLTF TGTGCCATCAGGACAGGGGGACTACTCTCTGGGGCCAACGTCCTGACTTTC TRBV10-3 - TRBD1 TRBJ2-6
CASSQAVSANYGYTF TGTGCCAGCAGCCAAGCCGTTAGTGCTAACTATGGCTACACCTTC TRBV3-1 few - TRBJ1-2
CASTASGNVGGEQFF TGTGCCAGCACGGCTAGCGGGAATGTTGGGGGTGAGCAGTTCTTC TRBV3-1 few TRBD2 TRBJ2-1
CATSSPTSQSYEQYF TGTGCCACCAGCAGCCCCACTAGTCAAAGCTACGAGCAGTACTTC TRBV15 few - TRBJ2-7
CSARVTTGFDEQYF TGCAGTGCTAGAGTTACGACAGGGTTCGACGAGCAGTACTTC TRBV20-1 many TRBD1 TRBJ2-7
CACSSGTGGSYEQYF TGTGCCTGCAGCTCCGGGACAGGGGGATCTTACGAGCAGTACTTC TRBV13 - TRBD1 TRBJ2-7
CSAREVGGSPDTQYF TGCAGTGCTAGAGAGGTGGGCGGGAGTCCAGATACGCAGTATTTT TRBV20-1 - TRBD2 TRBJ2-3
CSARDFVDWYSPTNEKLFF TGCAGTGCTAGAGATTTCGTGGATTGGTACAGTCCAACTAATGAAAAACTGTTTTTT TRBV20-1 - - TRBJ1-4
CASSPGTEFLGKLFF TGTGCCAGCAGTCCCGGGACAGAGTTTTTGGGGAAACTGTTTTTT TRBV6-2/TRBV6-3 - TRBD1 TRBJ1-4
CASSKPGNSYEQYF TGTGCCAGCAGTAAACCGGGGAACTCCTACGAGCAGTACTTC TRBV6-2/TRBV6-3 - - TRBJ2-7
CSAPRAGRGSDTQYF TGCAGTGCGCCACGGGCCGGGAGAGGGTCAGATACGCAGTATTTT TRBV20-1 - - TRBJ2-3
CALAASSYNEQFF TGTGCCTTAGCGGCCAGCTCCTACAATGAGCAGTTCTTC TRBV30 many - TRBJ2-1
CSVEPGGNTEAFF TGCAGCGTTGAACCAGGGGGGAACACTGAAGCTTTCTTT TRBV29-1 many TRBD1 TRBJ1-1
CASRTGTSGAKWGDTQYF TGCGCCAGCAGAACCGGGACTAGCGGGGCGAAGTGGGGAGATACGCAGTATTTT TRBV5-1 - TRBD2 TRBJ2-3
CASSYSSPDTYEQYF TGTGCCAGCAGTTACTCATCCCCGGATACCTACGAGCAGTACTTC TRBV6-5 many - TRBJ2-7
CASETGRSGNTIYF TGTGCCAGTGAAACAGGGCGCTCTGGAAACACCATATATTTT TRBV2 few - TRBJ1-3
CSATVQGWKTQYF TGCAGTGCTACTGTACAGGGGTGGAAGACCCAGTACTTC TRBV20-1 many TRBD1 TRBJ2-5
CASSLATETQYF TGTGCCAGCAGTCTAGCTACCGAGACCCAGTACTTC TRBV12-3/TRBV12-4 many - TRBJ2-5
CASRSGTSGRGEQFF TGTGCCAGCAGATCCGGGACTAGCGGGAGGGGTGAGCAGTTCTTC TRBV6-2/TRBV6-3 many TRBD2 TRBJ2-1
CASSLLGGGVQETQYF TGCGCCAGCAGCCTATTGGGGGGCGGCGTACAAGAGACCCAGTACTTC TRBV5-1 - - TRBJ2-5
CASSAPLKAANTGELFF TGTGCCAGCAGCGCCCCGCTTAAAGCGGCGAACACCGGGGAGCTGTTTTTT TRBV9 many - TRBJ2-2
CASSLMLLAGAKGNGNEQFF TGTGCCAGCAGCTTAATGTTACTAGCGGGAGCTAAGGGAAACGGCAATGAGCAGTTCTTC TRBV7-2 many TRBD2 TRBJ2-1
CASSQVGVVSGYTF TGCGCCAGCAGCCAAGTAGGGGTAGTGAGCGGCTACACCTTC TRBV4-1 few - TRBJ1-2
CASSLSAGLEKLFF TGTGCCAGCAGTTTATCGGCAGGACTTGAAAAACTGTTTTTT TRBV12-3/TRBV12-4 - - TRBJ1-4
CASSKWTSGSEGNEQFF TGTGCCAGCAGCAAATGGACTAGCGGGAGTGAAGGGAATGAGCAGTTCTTC TRBV7-8 - TRBD2 TRBJ2-1
CASSQEGSGTDTQYF TGTGCCAGCAGCCAAGAAGGTTCGGGCACAGATACGCAGTATTTT TRBV3-1 few - TRBJ2-3
CASSSRDRVFNGYTF TGTGCCAGCAGTTCCAGGGACAGGGTTTTCAATGGCTACACCTTC TRBV12-3/TRBV12-4 few TRBD1 TRBJ1-2
CASSRTRSGRTPYEQYF TGTGCCAGCAGCCGCACTAGAAGCGGGAGGACACCCTACGAGCAGTACTTC TRBV7-2 few TRBD2 TRBJ2-7
CASTRTGLGETQYF TGTGCCAGCACCCGGACAGGCCTCGGGGAGACCCAGTACTTC TRBV7-8 many TRBD1 TRBJ2-5
CASSLGGGRGNTIYF TGTGCCAGCAGCTTAGGAGGTGGGCGAGGAAACACCATATATTTT TRBV13 few - TRBJ1-3
CASSQAISSLAEAFF TGTGCCAGCAGCCAAGCAATATCTAGTCTGGCTGAAGCTTTCTTT TRBV6-1 once - TRBJ1-1
CASRPRQGVGNSPLHF TGTGCCAGCAGACCAAGACAGGGGGTAGGCAATTCACCCCTCCACTTT TRBV12-3/TRBV12-4 many TRBD1 TRBJ1-6
CVSSIALWSEAFF TGTGTCAGTAGTATCGCCCTTTGGAGTGAAGCTTTCTTT TRBV19 - - TRBJ1-1
CASRAEWATEAFF TGTGCCAGTAGGGCGGAATGGGCCACTGAAGCTTTCTTT TRBV19 few - TRBJ1-1
CSAGQGTDTQYF TGCAGCGCGGGACAGGGAACAGATACGCAGTATTTT TRBV29-1 few TRBD1 TRBJ2-3
CASQPGHSSGNTIYF TGTGCCAGTCAACCGGGACACAGCTCTGGAAACACCATATATTTT TRBV12-3/TRBV12-4 many - TRBJ1-3
CSAPRGSTDTQYF TGCAGTGCGCCCCGGGGTAGCACAGATACGCAGTATTTT TRBV20-1 - - TRBJ2-3
CASKGPDLAGGGVTDTQYF TGTGCCAGCAAAGGCCCGGACCTAGCGGGAGGAGGGGTCACAGATACGCAGTATTTT TRBV28 many TRBD2 TRBJ2-3
CASTTGAGGREKLFF TGTGCCAGCACCACCGGGGCAGGGGGCCGTGAAAAACTGTTTTTT TRBV6-1 - TRBD1 TRBJ1-4
CAWSVVAGVSEQFF TGTGCCTGGAGTGTTGTGGCGGGAGTATCTGAGCAGTTCTTC TRBV30 many TRBD2 TRBJ2-1